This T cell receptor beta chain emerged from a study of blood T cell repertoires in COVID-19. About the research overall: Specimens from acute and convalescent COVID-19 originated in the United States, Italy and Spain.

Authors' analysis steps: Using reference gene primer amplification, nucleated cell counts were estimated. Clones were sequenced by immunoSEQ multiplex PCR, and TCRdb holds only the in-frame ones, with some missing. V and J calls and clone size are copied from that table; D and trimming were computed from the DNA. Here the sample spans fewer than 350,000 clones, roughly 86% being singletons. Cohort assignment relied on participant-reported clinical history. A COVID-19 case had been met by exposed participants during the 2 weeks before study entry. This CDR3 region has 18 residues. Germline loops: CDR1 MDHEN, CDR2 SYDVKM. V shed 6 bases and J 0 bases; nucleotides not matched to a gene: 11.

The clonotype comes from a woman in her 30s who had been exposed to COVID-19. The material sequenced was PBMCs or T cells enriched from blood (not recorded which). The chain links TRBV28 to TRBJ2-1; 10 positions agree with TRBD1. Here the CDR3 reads CASSLRDRGFLSYNEQFF. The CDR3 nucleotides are TGTGCCAGCAGCTTACGGGACAGGGGTTTTCTCTCCTACAATGAGCAGTTCTTC.